A single sample is the source of the 10 T cell receptor beta chains below, sequenced in a study of OX40 agonist ivuxolimab in advanced cancers. Profiling relied on immunoSEQ multiplex PCR, and the TCRdb table lists in-frame clones only, not all of them. This table holds 50,000 to 60,000 clones, about 89% found once. The source material was CD4+ or CD8+ T cells sorted from blood, sampled in a trial of the OX40 agonist ivuxolimab. These receptors were collected from an adult with an advanced solid tumor such as melanoma, head and neck, liver or kidney cancer.

The rearrangement uses TRBV11-2 and TRBJ2-7, with TRBD1 identical over 8 bases. Germline CDR1 reads SGHAT; CDR2 reads FQNNGV. J gave up 5 bases and V 5 bases, and 11 bases lay outside the gene matches. The CDR3 runs to 15 residues. DNA for the CDR3: TGTGCCAGCAGCCTTGGACAGGGAGGTCGGAACGAGCAGTACTTC. It translates to CASSLGQGGRNEQYF.

This chain uses TRBV4-2 with TRBJ2-7, with 10 bases aligning to TRBD2. The germline V gene has CDR1 LGHNA and CDR2 YNFKEQ. This CDR3 spans 16 amino acids. V lost 0 bases to trimming and J lost 6 bases; unmatched junction nucleotides: 8. In nucleotides, the CDR3 is TGTGCCAGCAGCCAAGATGGCAGCGGGAGGGCCTTCGAGCAGTACTTC. This encodes CASSQDGSGRAFEQYF.

The rearrangement joins TRBV27 to TRBJ2-5; D possibly uses TRBD1 or TRBD2 (5 bases each). V was shortened by 6 bases and J by 4 bases, with 12 bases between the two germline ends. Germline V CDR1 and CDR2: MNHEY, SMNVEV (reference sequence). The CDR3 has 13 amino acids. This CDR3 reads CASRPGLGETQYF. The CDR3 region has the DNA TGTGCCAGCAGACCGGGGCTCGGAGAGACCCAGTACTTC.

The chain couples TRBV6-5 to TRBJ2-5, with D possibly matching TRBD1 (5 bases). CDR1 MNHEY and CDR2 SVGAGI come from the germline V gene. The CDR3 contains 14 residues. Trimming cost V 5 bases and J 1 base, with 11 bases left between them. In nucleotides, the CDR3 is TGTGCCAGCAGTCTCCAGGGTGCCCAAGAGACCCAGTACTTC. It translates to CASSLQGAQETQYF.

This chain connects TRBV19 to TRBJ2-7; D is perhaps TRBD2 (6 bases). Trimming removed 5 bases from V and 0 bases from J, with 14 bases in between. The CDR3 totals 15 residues. CDR1 and CDR2 from the germline V gene are LNHDA and SQIVND (reference sequence). The CDR3 region has the DNA TGTGCCAGTAGTCATACCGGGACTTCCTCCTACGAGCAGTACTTC. Amino acid sequence: CASSHTGTSSYEQYF.

The V call is TRBV4-3, the J call TRBJ2-2; 8 nucleotides agree with TRBD2. V was clipped by 0 bases and J by 2 bases; unmatched bases: 8. CDR1 LGHNA and CDR2 YSLEER come from the germline V gene. This CDR3 comprises 18 residues. The CDR3 sequence: CASSQDVTSGLNTGELFF. CDR3 sequence (DNA): TGCGCCAGCAGCCAAGACGTAACTAGCGGCCTAAACACCGGGGAGCTGTTTTTT.

The chain has TRBV7-8 and TRBJ1-4; D is ambiguous. The CDR3 consists of 16 residues. The ends were cut back, 4 bases at V and 4 bases at J, with 16 bases in the middle. CDR1 SGHVS and CDR2 FQNEAQ come from the germline V gene. The CDR3 here is CASSSPREGINEKLFF. CDR3 coding DNA: TGTGCCAGCAGCTCCCCTAGGGAAGGGATTAATGAAAAACTGTTTTTT.

This chain joins TRBV7-6 and TRBJ2-1; no firm D call. Germline V gene data show CDR1 as SGHVS and CDR2 as FNYEAQ. CDR3 length equals 16 residues. Trimming stripped 1 base from V and 0 bases from J, with 10 bases between. The CDR3 reads CASSLGSLSSYNEQFF. CDR3 DNA sequence: TGTGCCAGCAGCTTAGGGAGCCTTTCCTCCTACAATGAGCAGTTCTTC.

This chain uses TRBV28 with TRBJ2-1; D call uncertain. The V gene lost 6 bases and the J gene lost 5 bases, with 20 bases spanning the gap. This CDR3 spans 16 amino acids. CDR1 and CDR2 from the germline V gene are MDHEN and SYDVKM. CDR3 sequence: CASSTRVLVKDNEQFF. The CDR3, as DNA: TGTGCCAGCAGCACTCGCGTCCTGGTGAAGGACAATGAGCAGTTCTTC.

On this clone: The DNA is omitted, as the CDR3 cannot be located on it reliably, and the CDR3 follows TCRdb's listing. This chain uses TRBV6-6 with TRBJ1-1. CDR1 is MNHNY and CDR2 is SVGAGI in the germline V gene (reference sequence). From its first to its last residue, the CDR3 has 14 amino acids. The CDR3 spells CASSTSGGPTEAFF.